Here is one TCR beta chain with its context. Everyone who took part was 18 to 89 years old, and they came from fewer than 25 US areas. Participants were placed into cohorts based on the clinical history they reported. Using immunoSEQ multiplex PCR, the repertoire was profiled, and TCRdb retains in-frame clones only, with some absent. This table has approximately 480,000 clones, about 85% appearing once. This sample was included in a study of blood T cell repertoires in COVID-19. Overall study context: PBMCs, B-cell-depleted T cells, or T cells were the source of the cDNA or gDNA that made up the material.

CDR3 length: 15 residues. Germline V gene data show CDR1 as LGHDT and CDR2 as YNNKEL (reference sequence). V lost 0 bases to trimming and J lost 7 bases; unmatched junction nucleotides: 8. The gene calls are TRBV3-1 (or the pseudogene TRBV3-2) and TRBJ1-2; 7 bases are a match to TRBD1. Source material: PBMCs or T cells enriched from blood (not recorded which). The TCR sequence derives from a woman between 18 and 30 years old who had recovered from COVID-19. The CDR3 coding sequence is TGTGCCAGCAGCCAAGAGGGCAGGGGGGTTCTTGGCTACACCTTC. Protein product: CASSQEGRGVLGYTF.